This entry features one T cell receptor (beta chain) sequence. This sample stems from a study of CD8 T cells in Susac syndrome. Random hexamers were used to reverse transcribe about 0.5 to 1 ug of RNA. Multiplex immunoSEQ PCR targeted 54 Vbeta and 13 Jbeta TCR beta segments. Each CDR3 protein gets one entry after TCRdb re-called the immunoSEQ multiplex PCR reads with MiXCR. Among around 150,000 distinct CDR3 sequences listed, over 90% were seen once. This TCR was recovered from a human donor with Susac syndrome. Sequencing was performed on CD8+ T cells from PBMCs.

The CDR3 loop reads CSATRRATGELFF. For the CDR3, the DNA is TGCAGCGCCACTAGGCGGGCTACCGGGGAGCTGTTTTTT. This sequence joins TRBV29-1 and TRBJ2-2; possible D gene TRBD2, 5 bases. V dropped 7 bases and J dropped 5 bases, with 14 bases sitting between them. Looked up from germline, CDR1 is SQVTM and CDR2 is ANQGSEA. This CDR3 is built from 13 residues.